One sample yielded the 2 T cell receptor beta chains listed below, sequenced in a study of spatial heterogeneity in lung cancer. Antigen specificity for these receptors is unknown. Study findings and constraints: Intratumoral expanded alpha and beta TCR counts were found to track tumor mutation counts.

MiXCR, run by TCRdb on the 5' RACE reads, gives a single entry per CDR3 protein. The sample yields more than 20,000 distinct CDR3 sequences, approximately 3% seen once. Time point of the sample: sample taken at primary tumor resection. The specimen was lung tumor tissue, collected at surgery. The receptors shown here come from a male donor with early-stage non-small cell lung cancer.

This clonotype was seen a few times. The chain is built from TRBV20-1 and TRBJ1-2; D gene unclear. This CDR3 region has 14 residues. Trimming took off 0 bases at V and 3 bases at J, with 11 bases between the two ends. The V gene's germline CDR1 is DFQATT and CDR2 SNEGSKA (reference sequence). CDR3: CSARETGGYYGYTF. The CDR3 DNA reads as TGCAGTGCTAGAGAGACCGGAGGATACTATGGCTACACCTTC.

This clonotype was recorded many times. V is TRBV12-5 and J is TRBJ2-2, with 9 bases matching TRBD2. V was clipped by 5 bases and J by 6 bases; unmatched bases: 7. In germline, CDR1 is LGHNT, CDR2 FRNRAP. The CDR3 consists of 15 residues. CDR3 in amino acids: CASGAAGGTAGELFF. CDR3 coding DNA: TGTGCTAGTGGTGCCGCGGGAGGGACCGCCGGGGAGCTGTTTTTT.